The 32 T cell receptor beta chains reported below all come from one sample, sequenced in a study of control samples from healthy donors and cancer patients. TCRdb keeps only in-frame clones here, not all; method: immunoSEQ multiplex PCR. This table has 95,000 to 150,000 clones, 80% to 90% appearing once. What was sequenced was blood. The receptors originated from a man in his forties in good health.

The chain has TRBV30 and TRBJ1-4; TRBD1 agrees at 7 bases. This CDR3 spans 17 amino acids. Germline trimming cut 1 base from V and 8 bases from J; bases unmatched to any gene: 16. Germline CDR1 reads GTSNPN; CDR2 reads SVGIG (reference sequence). The CDR3 loop is CAWSAYDRDRPEEKLFF. The CDR3 region has the DNA TGTGCCTGGAGTGCCTACGACCGGGACAGACCGGAGGAAAAACTGTTTTTT.

V gene TRBV30 combines with J gene TRBJ1-6; D not certain. The V gene lost 5 bases and the J gene lost 0 bases, with 8 bases spanning the gap. The CDR3 has 14 amino acids. Germline V gene sequence: CDR1 GTSNPN, CDR2 SVGIG (reference sequence). The CDR3 DNA reads as TGTGCCTGGTCCCCAGGCTCCTATAATTCACCCCTCCACTTT. Encoded protein: CAWSPGSYNSPLHF.

V and J are TRBV4-3 and TRBJ2-2; perhaps TRBD1 as D (5 bases). Germline V gene data show CDR1 as LGHNA and CDR2 as YSLEER. The CDR3 contains 17 residues. Trimming removed 1 base at V and 4 bases at J, with 16 bases between. The CDR3 DNA sequence: TGCGCCAGCAGCCAAGCCAAGGGGCACAAATCCACCGGGGAGCTGTTTTTT. This translates into CASSQAKGHKSTGELFF.

The gene calls are TRBV6-5 and TRBJ1-2, with D unclear. The CDR3 has 15 amino acids. Germline V gene sequence: CDR1 MNHEY, CDR2 SVGAGI. The V end lost 4 bases, the J end lost 2 bases, and 14 bases lay between the germline ends. In nucleotides, the CDR3 is TGTGCCAGCAGTTCGATCGGACCGGGGAACTATGGCTACACCTTC. Residues: CASSSIGPGNYGYTF.

As to this clone: A read error may explain this, as a much larger clone is one base away. The V and J genes are TRBV6-5 and TRBJ1-2; D is possibly TRBD1 (6 bases). V was clipped by 6 bases and J by 4 bases, with 12 bases between them. This CDR3 contains 13 residues. Germline V lookup: CDR1 MNHEY, CDR2 SVGAGI. CDR3 bases: TGTGCCAGCAGCTTAGACAGGACCTATGGCTACACCTTC. As protein: CASSLDRTYGYTF.

CDR3 region: CASSTTAVYGYTF. The CDR3 DNA sequence: TGTGCCAGCTCCACCACGGCAGTCTATGGCTACACCTTC. The V call is TRBV5-6, the J call TRBJ1-2, with D unresolved. Per germline, CDR1 SGHDT and CDR2 YYEEEE. Trimming pared 7 bases from V and 4 bases from J, leaving 14 bases between. The CDR3 length is 13 residues.

V and J are TRBV11-3 and TRBJ2-5; 8 nucleotides agree with TRBD1. This CDR3 has 15 amino acids. Germline V lookup: CDR1 SGHNT, CDR2 YENEEA. Unmatched junction bases numbered 10, after V lost 4 bases and J lost 6 bases. The CDR3 sequence: CASSSPSTGAKTQYF. CDR3 sequence (DNA): TGTGCCAGCAGCTCTCCTTCGACAGGGGCGAAGACCCAGTACTTC. The whole variable domain, remainder taken from reference TRBV11-3 and TRBJ2-5, is EAGVVQSPRYKIIEKKQPVAFWCNPISGHNTLYWYLQNLGQGPELLIRYENEEAVDDSQLPKDRFSAERLKGVDSTLKIQPAELGDSAVYLCASSSPSTGAKTQYFGPGTRLLVL.

About this clone: Other nucleotide sequences from this sample produce the same CDR3. The chain recombines TRBV18 with TRBJ1-1; D is uncertain. Germline values: CDR1 KGHSH, CDR2 LQKENI. The CDR3 length is 13 residues. V shed 3 bases and J shed 0 bases, with 5 bases lying between them. The CDR3 protein is CASSPALNTEAFF. CDR3 sequence (DNA): TGTGCCAGCTCACCGGCCTTGAACACTGAAGCTTTCTTT. The entire variable domain, with the rest obtained from reference TRBV18 and TRBJ1-1, is as follows: NAGVMQNPRHLVRRRGQEARLRCSPMKGHSHVYWYRQLPEEGLKFMVYLQKENIIDESGMPKERFSAEFPKEGPSILRIQQVVRGDSAAYFCASSPALNTEAFFGQGTRLTVV.

V gene TRBV6-5 combines with J gene TRBJ1-2; D gene ambiguous. CDR1 and CDR2 from the germline V gene are MNHEY and SVGAGI. The CDR3 loop spans 15 amino acids. The V gene lost 6 bases and the J gene lost 5 bases, with 19 bases spanning the gap. Here the CDR3 reads CASSANLQSPYGYTF. The DNA for the CDR3 is TGTGCCAGCAGCGCTAACCTACAGAGTCCTTATGGCTACACCTTC.

The chain employs TRBV9 and TRBJ2-3, with D possibly matching TRBD1 (5 bases). Germline CDR1 SGDLS, CDR2 YYNGEE. The ends were cut back, 2 bases at V and 5 bases at J, with 15 bases in the middle. This CDR3 is built from 15 residues. The CDR3 DNA sequence: TGTGCCAGCAGCGTCAGCAGGGCCGCACAAGATACGCAGTATTTT. It yields the protein CASSVSRAAQDTQYF. Based on the CDR3 plus reference TRBV9 and TRBJ2-3, the full variable domain is DSGVTQTPKHLITATGQRVTLRCSPRSGDLSVYWYQQSLDQGLQFLIQYYNGEERAKGNILERFSAQQFPDLHSELNLSSLELGDSALYFCASSVSRAAQDTQYFGPGTRLTVL.

The gene calls are TRBV7-9 and TRBJ2-7; D perhaps matches TRBD1 (6 bases). The CDR3 runs 14 residues. V was shortened by 1 base and J by 4 bases, with 11 bases between the two germline ends. Germline CDR1 is SEHNR and CDR2 is FQNEAQ (reference sequence). The CDR3 sequence: CASSLEFRGYEQYF. The CDR3 DNA is TGTGCCAGCAGCTTAGAGTTCAGGGGATACGAGCAGTACTTC.

The genes are TRBV24-1 and TRBJ1-1; TRBD1 agrees at 9 bases. Per the germline V gene, CDR1 is KGHDR and CDR2 is SFDVKD. The CDR3 consists of 15 residues. The ends lost 2 bases at V and 4 bases at J; junction bases unmatched: 4. The CDR3 reads CATSDSLTGGTEAFF. CDR3 bases: TGTGCCACCAGTGATTCTCTGACAGGGGGCACTGAAGCTTTCTTT.

The chain is built from TRBV6-2 or TRBV6-3 and TRBJ1-5, with D tentatively TRBD1 (5 bases). Trimming took 5 bases from V and 1 from J, leaving 9 bases between them. The CDR3 is 14 residues long. Germline-derived CDR1 and CDR2 are MNHEY and SVGEGT. This chain's CDR3 is CASSRTRSNQPQHF. The CDR3 nucleotides read TGTGCCAGCAGTCGGACAAGGAGCAATCAGCCCCAGCATTTT.

This chain links TRBV27 with TRBJ1-1; possible D gene TRBD1, 6 bases. Germline V gives CDR1 MNHEY, CDR2 SMNVEV (reference sequence). CDR3 length equals 15 residues. Trimming took 4 bases from V and 3 from J, leaving 15 bases between them. The CDR3 DNA follows: TGTGCCAGCAGTTCGGCAGGGGTGGAGGACACTGAAGCTTTCTTT. Translating it yields CASSSAGVEDTEAFF.

The chain combines TRBV5-1 with TRBJ1-1; D not certain. The CDR3 runs to 14 residues. V shed 0 bases and J shed 5 bases, with 11 bases lying between them. Germline loops: CDR1 SGHRS, CDR2 YFSETQ. The CDR3 nucleotides are TGCGCCAGCAGCTTGGTTCGGGTTGGGACTGAAGCTTTCTTT. Translation: CASSLVRVGTEAFF. Full variable domain (missing parts from reference TRBV5-1 and TRBJ1-1): KAGVTQTPRYLIKTRGQQVTLSCSPISGHRSVSWYQQTPGQGLQFLFEYFSETQRNKGNFPGRFSGRQFSNSRSEMNVSTLELGDSALYLCASSLVRVGTEAFFGQGTRLTVV.

This clone was detected a few times. The rearrangement links TRBV6-4 to TRBJ2-4, with a weak D call TRBD1 (5 bases). The CDR3 has 15 residues. Trimming removed 4 bases from V and 9 bases from J, with 19 bases in between. Germline CDR1 reads MRHNA; CDR2 reads SNTAGT. The CDR3 DNA follows: TGTGCCAGCAGTGCCGCTCCCTTCAGGGTCACCATTCAGTACTTC. This gives the protein CASSAAPFRVTIQYF.

The gene calls are TRBV5-1 and TRBJ1-3; 8 bases match TRBD1. The CDR3 is 16 residues long. In germline, CDR1 is SGHRS, CDR2 YFSETQ. V gave up 4 bases and J gave up 0 bases; unmatched junction bases: 6. CDR3 coding DNA: TGCGCCAGCAGCACCCGACAGGGGCGCTCTGGAAACACCATATATTTT. Amino acids: CASSTRQGRSGNTIYF.

The chain employs TRBV18 and TRBJ1-1; possibly TRBD1 for D (6 bases). The CDR3 consists of 14 residues. V was cut by 3 bases and J by 0 bases, with 8 bases left in between. Germline CDR1 KGHSH, CDR2 LQKENI. The CDR3 is CASSPDRMNTEAFF. The CDR3 DNA reads TGTGCCAGCTCACCGGACAGAATGAACACTGAAGCTTTCTTT.

This clone was picked up a small number of times. This chain connects TRBV2 to TRBJ2-7; TRBD2 might be the D (6 bases). Per germline, CDR1 SNHLY and CDR2 FYNNEI. The CDR3 has 15 amino acids. V was cut by 4 bases and J by 0 bases, with 13 bases left in between. CDR3 nucleotide sequence: TGTGCCAGCAGTGTTGGCGGGGCCAGCTCCTACGAGCAGTACTTC. This sequence encodes CASSVGGASSYEQYF.

The chain recombines TRBV9 with TRBJ2-2; 10 bases line up with TRBD2. The J segment lost 6 bases and the V segment lost 0 bases, leaving 8 bases of the junction unmatched. Germline CDR1 SGDLS, CDR2 YYNGEE. The CDR3 runs 17 residues. The CDR3 reads CASSVAPPGLASGELFF. DNA of the CDR3: TGTGCCAGCAGCGTAGCCCCCCCGGGACTAGCGTCCGGGGAGCTGTTTTTT.

The chain links TRBV4-1 to TRBJ2-7; possibly TRBD2 for D (6 bases). Looked up from germline, CDR1 is MGHRA and CDR2 is YSYEKL. Trimming took off 1 base at V and 3 bases at J, with 7 bases between the two ends. The CDR3 contains 13 residues. The CDR3 DNA reads as TGCGCCAGCAGCCAAGGGGAGGACTACGAGCAGTACTTC. This sequence encodes CASSQGEDYEQYF.

This clone was counted only a few times. The chain uses TRBV11-3 and TRBJ2-7; 8 bases line up with TRBD1. Germline V gene data show CDR1 as SGHNT and CDR2 as YENEEA. Germline trimming cut 3 bases from V and 6 bases from J; bases unmatched to any gene: 10. CDR3 size: 15 residues. CDR3 in DNA: TGTGCCAGCAGCTTGGACGGGACAGGAAGGTTCGAGCAGTACTTC. It translates to CASSLDGTGRFEQYF.

In the case of this clone: The identical CDR3 is also encoded by other nucleotide sequences in the sample. V and J are TRBV5-1 and TRBJ1-1; TRBD1 matches 7 bases. Germline trimming cut 4 bases from V and 1 base from J; bases unmatched to any gene: 4. This CDR3 region has 14 residues. Germline V CDR1 and CDR2: SGHRS, YFSETQ. The CDR3 region is CASSPGTANTEAFF. The CDR3 DNA reads TGCGCCAGCAGCCCCGGGACAGCGAACACTGAAGCTTTCTTT.

The chain has TRBV18 and TRBJ1-1; no reliable D call. Between the trimmed V and J ends, which lost 3 bases and 3 bases, there was a span of 11 bases. CDR3 length: 14 residues. Germline CDR1 is KGHSH and CDR2 is LQKENI. CDR3 in DNA: TGTGCCAGCTCACCTTACCCGGGAGACACTGAAGCTTTCTTT. This gives the protein CASSPYPGDTEAFF.

The gene calls are TRBV11-2 and TRBJ2-3, with 8 bases matching TRBD2. The length of the CDR3 is 15 residues. Germline CDR1 SGHAT, CDR2 FQNNGV. Trimming cost V 3 bases and J 2 bases; bases outside gene matches: 4. The CDR3 sequence: CASSFEAGATDTQYF. CDR3 DNA sequence: TGTGCCAGCAGCTTTGAAGCGGGGGCCACAGATACGCAGTATTTT.

The chain couples TRBV9 to TRBJ2-3, with 10 bases matching TRBD1. The J segment lost 5 bases and the V segment lost 0 bases, leaving 3 bases of the junction unmatched. CDR3 size: 15 residues. Germline CDR1 and CDR2: SGDLS and YYNGEE. CDR3 sequence: CASSVADRGLDTQYF. CDR3 nucleotides: TGTGCCAGCAGCGTAGCTGACAGGGGGCTAGATACGCAGTATTTT.

The chain recombines TRBV9 with TRBJ2-3; D is undetermined. V gave up 2 bases and J gave up 2 bases, with 12 bases separating them. The CDR3 length is 15 residues. Germline V gene sequence: CDR1 SGDLS, CDR2 YYNGEE. The CDR3 coding sequence is TGTGCCAGCAGCGTGGGCCTAGTAACCACAGATACGCAGTATTTT. This sequence encodes CASSVGLVTTDTQYF.

The CDR3 sequence: CASSLASTVNTGELFF. CDR3 sequence (DNA): TGTGCCAGCAGCTTAGCGTCGACAGTAAACACCGGGGAGCTGTTTTTT. The V gene is TRBV7-2, the J gene TRBJ2-2; maybe TRBD1 (5 bases). The germline V and J ends were trimmed by 0 bases and 2 bases, with 10 bases remaining between them. This CDR3 comprises 16 residues. Germline V CDR1 and CDR2: SGHTA, FQGNSA.

V is TRBV5-4 and J is TRBJ2-5, with D perhaps TRBD1 or TRBD2 (5 bases each). This CDR3 has 16 residues. The V end was cut by 4 bases, the J end by 4 bases, with 20 bases between. From germline, CDR1 is SGHNT and CDR2 YYREEE (reference sequence). CDR3 in DNA: TGTGCCAGCAGCCGAGGGGAATTGGGGTTTCGAGAGACCCAGTACTTC. Translation: CASSRGELGFRETQYF.

This clone was recorded only once. The J gene is TRBJ1-6, the V gene TRBV7-2, with D tentatively TRBD1 (5 bases). This CDR3 is 14 amino acids long. Per the germline V gene, CDR1 is SGHTA and CDR2 is FQGNSA. The V end was cut by 1 base, the J end by 6 bases, with 7 bases between. The CDR3 reads CASSLVGGNSPLHF. In DNA form, the CDR3 reads TGTGCCAGCAGCTTAGTGGGGGGTAATTCACCCCTCCACTTT.

V usage is TRBV6-4 and J usage is TRBJ2-7; 9 bases fit TRBD1. Germline trimming cut 2 bases from V and 2 bases from J; bases unmatched to any gene: 16. CDR1 and CDR2 (germline): MRHNA, SNTAGT. The CDR3 totals 19 residues. The CDR3 region is CASSDGGGQGGSGTYEQYF. The CDR3 DNA reads TGTGCCAGCAGTGACGGGGGGGGACAGGGAGGATCGGGGACCTACGAGCAGTACTTC.

The rearrangement joins TRBV27 to TRBJ2-5; D gene unclear. Germline CDR1 MNHEY, CDR2 SMNVEV (reference sequence). The V and J ends lost 5 bases and 5 bases respectively, with 15 bases between them. CDR3 length: 14 amino acids. The CDR3 DNA reads TGTGCCAGCAGTCCATGGCGCTTGGCTGAGACCCAGTACTTC. Protein product: CASSPWRLAETQYF.